Below, 20 T cell receptor beta chains from the same sample are listed, as sequenced in a study of T cells in localized non-small cell lung cancer (dated by TCRdb to 2020 to 2022). Library prep was done by the immunoSEQ multiplex PCR assay. TCRdb obtained this table from immuneACCESS and retained in-frame rearrangements with V and J assigned. These tables miss some clones; where compared with another copy, unresolved V genes account for less than half of the shortfall, and the remainder is unexplained. This sample gives 25,000 or so clones in total; around 87% of them show up just once. Of the sample, less than 7% falls within the top ten clones. This specimen consisted of PBMCs, obtained before any cancer treatment. The origin of the receptors is a man aged 40 to 70 with stage II lung adenocarcinoma.

This chain connects TRBV23-1 to TRBJ2-7; the match to TRBD2 covers 9 bases. TRBV23-1 is noted as an ORF with a role that remains uncertain. This CDR3 contains 18 residues. The V gene end was trimmed by 1 base and the J gene end by 1 base; junction bases not matched to a gene: 11. CDR3 nucleotide sequence: TGCGCCAGCAGTCAATTGGCCGCGGGGGGGTTAAGATCCTACGAGCAGTACTTC. This gives the protein CASSQLAAGGLRSYEQYF.

The chain combines TRBV27 with TRBJ2-1; D unclear. Germline values: CDR1 MNHEY, CDR2 SMNVEV (reference sequence). V was cut by 5 bases and J by 7 bases, with 21 bases left in between. This CDR3 is built from 16 residues. CDR3 in amino acids: CASSRPARFGGNEQFF. CDR3 bases: TGTGCCAGCAGTCGGCCCGCGCGCTTCGGTGGGAATGAGCAGTTCTTC.

This chain joins TRBV5-1 and TRBJ2-7; D is unclear. The CDR3 runs to 15 residues. Trimming stripped 5 bases from V and 1 base from J, with 16 bases between. Looked up from germline, CDR1 is SGHRS and CDR2 is YFSETQ. In nucleotides, the CDR3 is TGCGCCAGCAGGGTTGAGTTCTTTGAATCCTACGAGCAGTACTTC. This gives the protein CASRVEFFESYEQYF. The whole variable domain, remainder taken from reference TRBV5-1 and TRBJ2-7, is KAGVTQTPRYLIKTRGQQVTLSCSPISGHRSVSWYQQTPGQGLQFLFEYFSETQRNKGNFPGRFSGRQFSNSRSEMNVSTLELGDSALYLCASRVEFFESYEQYFGPGTRLTVT.

A single count supports this clone. Other DNA sequences within the sample encode an identical CDR3. The chain carries TRBV18 and TRBJ1-1; D gene ambiguous. This CDR3 has 13 residues. Germline values: CDR1 KGHSH, CDR2 LQKENI. Trimming removed 4 bases from V and 5 bases from J, with 11 bases in between. CDR3 nucleotide sequence: TGTGCCAGCTCACGGGAGACGGGAACTGAAGCTTTCTTT. Protein sequence: CASSRETGTEAFF.

This clone was recorded only once. The rearrangement joins TRBV18 to TRBJ1-6; 9 bases match TRBD1. V lost 5 bases, J lost 10 bases, and 6 bases stayed unmatched. The CDR3 consists of 14 residues. Per the germline V gene, CDR1 is KGHSH and CDR2 is LQKENI. CDR3 protein: CASSIQGANSPLHF. The CDR3 DNA follows: TGTGCCAGCTCAATACAGGGGGCCAACTCACCCCTCCACTTT.

This clone was detected only once. This sequence joins TRBV30 and TRBJ2-1; 12 bases match TRBD2. The germline CDR1 and CDR2 sequences are GTSNPN and SVGIG (reference sequence). The CDR3 has 13 amino acids. The V and J ends lost 8 bases and 7 bases, in that order; junction bases with no gene match: 6. This CDR3 reads CAHILAGGNEQFF. The CDR3, as DNA: TGTGCCCACATTCTAGCGGGAGGGAATGAGCAGTTCTTC. The full variable domain, in which reference TRBV30 and TRBJ2-1 provide the parts outside the CDR3, is SQTIHQWPATLVQPVGSPLSLECTVEGTSNPNLYWYRQAAGRGLQLLFYSVGIGQISSEVPQNLSASRPQDRQFILSSKKLLLSDSGFYLCAHILAGGNEQFFGPGTRLTVL.

J is TRBJ2-2 and V is TRBV28, with D possibly matching TRBD2 (7 bases). Trimming left V 8 bases short and J 1 base short, with 14 bases between. The CDR3 spans 15 residues. Germline CDR1 and CDR2: MDHEN and SYDVKM. CDR3 coding DNA: TGTGCCAGCTCATACGGGGGGCAGAACACCGGGGAGCTGTTTTTT. Its protein is CASSYGGQNTGELFF. The full variable domain, with the rest looked up from reference TRBV28 and TRBJ2-2, is DVKVTQSSRYLVKRTGEKVFLECVQDMDHENMFWYRQDPGLGLRLIYFSYDVKMKEKGDIPEGYSVSREKKERFSLILESASTNQTSMYLCASSYGGQNTGELFFGEGSRLTVL.

The V and J genes are TRBV6-5 and TRBJ2-3; 7 positions agree with TRBD1. The CDR3 is 15 residues long. Germline values: CDR1 MNHEY, CDR2 SVGAGI. Trimming at V came to 5 bases and at J to 2 bases, leaving 7 bases not matched to a gene. The chain's CDR3 is CASSRRTGDTDTQYF. CDR3 bases: TGTGCCAGCAGTCGACGGACAGGAGACACAGATACGCAGTATTTT.

This clone was seen once. The chain employs TRBV5-8 and TRBJ1-3; D is unresolved. From germline, CDR1 is SGHTS and CDR2 YDEGEE. V lost 2 bases and J lost 0, with 12 bases in between. The length of the CDR3 is 16 residues. In DNA form, the CDR3 reads TGTGCCAGCAGCTTACGACGTAGCAACTCTGGAAACACCATATATTTT. It yields the protein CASSLRRSNSGNTIYF.

This clone was seen a few times. J is TRBJ1-2 and V is TRBV19; the D gene is possibly TRBD1 (6 bases). In germline, CDR1 is LNHDA, CDR2 SQIVND (reference sequence). V was trimmed by 10 bases and J by 5 bases, leaving 17 bases between them. This CDR3 spans 13 amino acids. The CDR3 here is CATIAQGSYGYTF. In DNA, the CDR3 is TGTGCCACCATTGCACAGGGTTCTTATGGCTACACCTTC.

The CDR3 is CASSLISGGPTGELFF. For the CDR3, the DNA is TGTGCCAGCAGCTTGATTAGCGGGGGACCTACCGGGGAGCTGTTTTTT. This chain links TRBV5-6 with TRBJ2-2, with TRBD2 matching 9 bases. The CDR3 totals 16 residues. CDR1 and CDR2 (germline): SGHDT, YYEEEE. J lost 5 bases, V lost 1 base, and 6 bases had no gene match.

V is TRBV5-1 and J is TRBJ2-1; possibly TRBD2 for D (7 bases). This CDR3 comprises 14 residues. V was shortened by 7 bases and J by 6 bases, with 17 bases between the two germline ends. The germline gives CDR1 SGHRS, CDR2 YFSETQ. Here the CDR3 DNA reads TGCGCCAGCTCTGAGGTCGGGGGGCTCAATGAGCAGTTCTTC. Residues: CASSEVGGLNEQFF.

This clone was seen a handful of times. The rearrangement uses TRBV29-1 and TRBJ1-5; 10 bases fit TRBD1. The CDR3 is 13 amino acids. V lost 6 bases, J lost 4 bases, and 3 bases stayed unmatched. Germline assignment: CDR1 SQVTM and CDR2 ANQGSEA. The CDR3 DNA reads as TGCAGCGTGAGGACAGGGGGTAATCAGCCCCAGCATTTT. Protein product: CSVRTGGNQPQHF.

This chain's CDR3 is CASSSGGTDEQFF. DNA of the CDR3: TGTGCCAGCAGCTCGGGCGGGACGGATGAGCAGTTCTTC. The V call is TRBV7-6, the J call TRBJ2-1, with D perhaps TRBD2 (6 bases). CDR1 and CDR2 from the germline V gene are SGHVS and FNYEAQ. The CDR3 spans 13 residues. Trimming took 4 bases from V and 8 from J, leaving 12 bases between them.

The chain links TRBV7-3 to TRBJ2-1; D ambiguous. Germline V lookup: CDR1 SGHTA, CDR2 FQGTGA. The V gene lost 0 bases and the J gene lost 6 bases, with 15 bases spanning the gap. CDR3 size: 16 residues. This CDR3 is CASSLTMVGLRNEQFF. The CDR3 nucleotides are TGTGCCAGCAGCTTAACAATGGTGGGCCTTCGCAATGAGCAGTTCTTC.

This CDR3 reads CASSGDWGADTQYF. Written as DNA, the CDR3 is TGCGCCAGCAGCGGCGACTGGGGGGCAGATACGCAGTATTTT. This chain joins TRBV4-3 and TRBJ2-3, with a weak D call TRBD2 (6 bases). The CDR3 runs 14 residues. CDR1 is LGHNA and CDR2 is YSLEER in the germline V gene. The V and J ends lost 5 bases and 4 bases respectively, with 13 bases between them.

Note on this clone: A junction end diverges from the germline sequence, so it may reflect a read error. The chain recombines TRBV19 with TRBJ1-1; the D gene is possibly TRBD1 (5 bases). The CDR3 consists of 12 residues. Germline V gene data show CDR1 as LNHDA and CDR2 as SQIVND (reference sequence). CDR3 protein: CASTGGGTELIF. CDR3 bases: TGTGCCAGCACCGGGGGGGGGACCGAACTAATCTTT.

The sample holds a few counts of this clone. This rearrangement joins TRBV2 to TRBJ1-2; a possible D gene is TRBD1 (5 bases). CDR1 SNHLY and CDR2 FYNNEI come from the germline V gene. Trimming pared 0 bases from V and 8 bases from J, leaving 19 bases between. The CDR3 totals 16 residues. The CDR3 coding sequence is TGTGCCAGCAGTGAAGCTGTGACCGGGACTCAAGGAGGCTACACCTTC. Protein product: CASSEAVTGTQGGYTF.

This clone has a single count. The chain employs TRBV7-2 and TRBJ2-1; D is ambiguous. V was cut by 0 bases and J by 6 bases, with 9 bases left in between. Per germline, CDR1 SGHTA and CDR2 FQGNSA. The CDR3 extends over 14 amino acids. In DNA, the CDR3 is TGTGCCAGCAGCTTAGCGTACGCGATCAATGAGCAGTTCTTC. Its protein product is CASSLAYAINEQFF.

This clone was recorded once. J is TRBJ2-3 and V is TRBV11-2; D possibly corresponds to TRBD1 (6 bases). CDR3 length: 16 residues. Germline CDR1 reads SGHAT; CDR2 reads FQNNGV. With 2 bases removed from V and 0 bases from J, the gap between germline ends came to 12 bases. CDR3 sequence reads: CASSLSFTGSTDTQYF. In DNA form, the CDR3 reads TGTGCCAGCAGCTTAAGCTTTACAGGGAGCACAGATACGCAGTATTTT.